The 30 T cell receptor beta chains reported below all come from one sample, sequenced in a study of PD-1 blockade in classical Hodgkin lymphoma (dated by TCRdb to 2020 to 2022). Receptor amplification or capture employed the immunoSEQ multiplex PCR assay. The clones in this table, taken by TCRdb from immuneACCESS, are in-frame only. Not every clone is retained; where verified, under half of the shortfall comes from an unresolved V gene, and the cause of the rest is unknown. The sample table holds under 20,000 clones, of which roughly 90% were seen once. 0.51% of the sample rests with the top ten. Taken with the paper, the label for time point translates to: newly diagnosed, previously untreated cHL patient sample. CD4+ T cells were purified from thawed PBMCs by magnetic negative selection with a Miltenyi CD4+ T cell isolation kit. The sequenced material came from CD4+ T cells from blood. The source is a human donor with classical Hodgkin lymphoma.

The rearrangement links TRBV18 to TRBJ1-1, with D unresolved. The CDR3 consists of 14 residues. Germline V gene sequence: CDR1 KGHSH, CDR2 LQKENI. Trimming shortened V by 4 bases and J by 4 bases, and 13 bases separated the two germline ends. CDR3 bases: TGTGCCAGCTCACTCGTAAGGGCCCCCACTGAAGCTTTCTTT. This gives the protein CASSLVRAPTEAFF.

Here the CDR3 reads CAWSRLNTEAFF. The CDR3 region has the DNA TGTGCCTGGAGTCGGTTGAACACTGAAGCTTTCTTT. The chain is built from TRBV30 and TRBJ1-1; D is uncertain. The CDR3 has 12 residues. CDR1 and CDR2 (germline): GTSNPN, SVGIG (reference sequence). V dropped 2 bases and J dropped 0 bases, with 4 bases sitting between them.

This clone has just one count. The chain combines TRBV5-8 with TRBJ2-2, with 7 positions matching TRBD1. This CDR3 spans 14 amino acids. V gave up 3 bases and J gave up 6 bases; unmatched junction bases: 5. Germline V gene data show CDR1 as SGHTS and CDR2 as YDEGEE. CDR3 DNA sequence: TGTGCCAGCAGCTCGGGACAGATCGCCGGGGAGCTGTTTTTT. It codes for CASSSGQIAGELFF.

This chain uses TRBV28 with TRBJ1-3; D is ambiguous. V was cut by 5 bases and J by 0 bases, with 8 bases left in between. The CDR3 runs to 14 residues. Per the germline V gene, CDR1 is MDHEN and CDR2 is SYDVKM. CDR3: CASSGPSSGNTIYF. The CDR3 region has the DNA TGTGCCAGCAGTGGACCTAGCTCTGGAAACACCATATATTTT.

The chain carries TRBV5-4 and TRBJ2-6; possible D gene TRBD1, 6 bases. The V gene's germline CDR1 is SGHNT and CDR2 YYREEE (reference sequence). The CDR3 has 15 amino acids. Trimming took off 0 bases at V and 2 bases at J, with 6 bases between the two ends. CDR3 nucleotides: TGTGCCAGCAGCTTGGAGGGGGCTGGGGCCAACGTCCTGACTTTC. Encoded protein: CASSLEGAGANVLTF.

The chain employs TRBV4-1 and TRBJ2-1; TRBD1 matches at 9 bases. With V trimmed by 1 base and J by 5 bases, 9 bases remained unmatched. The germline V gene has CDR1 MGHRA and CDR2 YSYEKL. CDR3 size: 17 residues. CDR3 sequence reads: CASSQAFRDRANNEQFF. The CDR3 nucleotides are TGCGCCAGCAGCCAAGCTTTCCGGGACAGGGCCAACAATGAGCAGTTCTTC.

This chain links TRBV19 with TRBJ1-5; TRBD1 matches at 10 bases. The CDR3 extends over 14 amino acids. CDR1 is LNHDA, CDR2 SQIVND, per germline (reference sequence). V lost 4 bases to trimming and J lost 5 bases; unmatched junction nucleotides: 2. This CDR3 reads CASSTGTGDQPQHF. The CDR3 DNA reads as TGTGCCAGTAGTACCGGGACAGGGGATCAGCCCCAGCATTTT.

This rearrangement joins TRBV28 to TRBJ2-5; D may match TRBD1 or TRBD2 (5 bases each). Trimming stripped 10 bases from V and 4 bases from J, with 16 bases between. CDR1 and CDR2 (germline): MDHEN, SYDVKM. The CDR3 covers 13 residues. CDR3 loop: CATRDPGVETQYF. CDR3 coding DNA: TGTGCCACTCGGGACCCTGGGGTAGAGACCCAGTACTTC.

The J gene is TRBJ1-6, the V gene TRBV18; D possibly corresponds to TRBD1 (5 bases). This CDR3 has 13 residues. The V and J ends lost 5 bases and 8 bases respectively, with 10 bases between them. CDR1 and CDR2 (germline): KGHSH, LQKENI. The CDR3 nucleotides are TGTGCCAGCTCAGGGCAGGGAGATTCACCCCTCCACTTT. This sequence encodes CASSGQGDSPLHF.

The count of this clone is one. The rearrangement joins TRBV2 to TRBJ2-5; 11 positions match TRBD2. The length of the CDR3 is 15 residues. Per germline, CDR1 SNHLY and CDR2 FYNNEI. Trimming cost V 7 bases and J 2 bases; bases outside gene matches: 6. The CDR3, as DNA: TGTGCCAGCACTAGCGGGAGGCCCATACAAGAGACCCAGTACTTC. Its translation: CASTSGRPIQETQYF.

J is TRBJ2-2 and V is TRBV7-3, with a weak D call TRBD2 (5 bases). Germline assignment: CDR1 SGHTA and CDR2 FQGTGA. The ends were cut back, 5 bases at V and 8 bases at J, with 9 bases in the middle. CDR3 length: 12 residues. CDR3 amino acids: CASSTGEGELFF. Here the CDR3 DNA reads TGTGCCAGCAGCACCGGGGAAGGGGAGCTGTTTTTT.

The rearrangement links TRBV21-1 to TRBJ1-6; no DNA check was done on the table's D call, TRBD1. TRBV21-1 is flagged as a pseudogene. This CDR3 region has 18 residues. CDR3 coding DNA: TGTGCCAGCAGCAAAGAGGGACAGACGAGCTCCTATAATTCACCCCTCCACTTT. Its protein is CASSKEGQTSSYNSPLHF.

The chain carries TRBV2 and TRBJ1-4, with D unresolved. The V and J ends lost 5 bases and 10 bases respectively, with 17 bases between them. From germline, CDR1 is SNHLY and CDR2 FYNNEI. The CDR3 runs 14 residues. The CDR3 protein is CASSIQKRSGKLFF. For the CDR3, the DNA is TGTGCCAGCAGTATTCAGAAAAGGTCGGGAAAACTGTTTTTT.

The chain links TRBV6-5 to TRBJ1-1; the D gene is possibly TRBD1 (5 bases). V lost 2 bases, J lost 1 base, and 5 bases lay in between. Germline V gives CDR1 MNHEY, CDR2 SVGAGI. The CDR3 covers 13 residues. The CDR3 protein is CASSYRGNTEAFF. In DNA form, the CDR3 reads TGTGCCAGCAGTTACAGGGGGAACACTGAAGCTTTCTTT.

The rearrangement uses TRBV4-1 and TRBJ2-1; 13 nucleotides line up with TRBD2. Germline V gene data show CDR1 as MGHRA and CDR2 as YSYEKL. V trimming: 0 bases; J trimming: 8 bases; junction bases outside the gene matches: 4. CDR3 size: 16 residues. CDR3 in amino acids: CASSQEPGLAGYEQFF. The CDR3 bases are TGCGCCAGCAGCCAAGAACCGGGACTAGCGGGGTATGAGCAGTTCTTC.

The genes are TRBV7-9 and TRBJ1-2; weak D call: TRBD1 (5 bases). Germline CDR1 reads SEHNR; CDR2 reads FQNEAQ (reference sequence). This CDR3 has 15 residues. V was pared by 10 bases and J by 8 bases, with 26 bases between. CDR3 protein: CATQLREAGRGGYTF. The DNA of the CDR3 is TGTGCCACCCAGCTAAGGGAGGCGGGGCGGGGAGGCTACACCTTC.

The chain has TRBV9 and TRBJ1-1, with TRBD1 as a possible D gene (5 bases). Trimming left V 2 bases short and J 0 bases short, with 11 bases between. Germline CDR1 is SGDLS and CDR2 is YYNGEE. The CDR3 extends over 15 amino acids. The CDR3 here is CASSVSGALNTEAFF. Here the CDR3 DNA reads TGTGCCAGCAGCGTCAGCGGGGCGCTGAACACTGAAGCTTTCTTT.

This chain links TRBV7-2 with TRBJ2-1, with TRBD2 matching 13 bases. V dropped 5 bases and J dropped 9; count of bases not matched to a gene: 7. CDR1 is SGHTA, CDR2 FQGNSA, per germline. There are 15 residues in the CDR3. The CDR3, as DNA: TGTGCCAGCAGCCCAACTAGCGGGAGGGCAGGTGAGCAGTTCTTC. It is translated as CASSPTSGRAGEQFF.

This chain joins TRBV10-3 and TRBJ2-2; 7 bases align to TRBD1. Unmatched junction bases numbered 3, after V lost 10 bases and J lost 4 bases. The CDR3 consists of 12 residues. Germline CDR1 ENHRY, CDR2 SYGVKD. CDR3 coding DNA: TGTGCCACAGGGGGTGCCACCGGGGAGCTGTTTTTT. Translation: CATGGATGELFF.

This chain connects TRBV30 to TRBJ2-5; 8 bases are shared with TRBD1. The CDR3 totals 12 residues. Germline V gene sequence: CDR1 GTSNPN, CDR2 SVGIG (reference sequence). The junction had 3 bases not matched to a gene; V was cut back by 3 bases and J by 6 bases. Here the CDR3 DNA reads TGTGCCTGGAGGAGGACAGGGAAGACCCAGTACTTC. The encoded protein is CAWRRTGKTQYF.

This clone was counted a single time. The chain has TRBV6-5 and TRBJ1-5, with D tentatively TRBD1 (5 bases). Germline V CDR1 and CDR2: MNHEY, SVGAGI. Trimming took off 6 bases at V and 0 bases at J, with 12 bases between the two ends. The CDR3 loop spans 15 amino acids. The CDR3 nucleotides read TGTGCCAGCAGAACCGACAGCTATAGCAATCAGCCCCAGCATTTT. It translates to CASRTDSYSNQPQHF.

The V call is TRBV30, the J call TRBJ1-3, with TRBD1 as a possible D gene (5 bases). Trimming cost V 2 bases and J 0 bases, with 14 bases left between them. Germline loops: CDR1 GTSNPN, CDR2 SVGIG (reference sequence). This CDR3 region has 16 residues. The CDR3, as DNA: TGTGCCTGGAGTCCACTCGACAGCATCTCTGGAAACACCATATATTTT. Its translation: CAWSPLDSISGNTIYF.

The chain employs TRBV29-1 and TRBJ2-1, with D tentatively TRBD1 (5 bases). The CDR3 sequence is 12 residues long. The V end lost 2 bases, the J end lost 6 bases, and 8 bases lay between the germline ends. Per the germline V gene, CDR1 is SQVTM and CDR2 is ANQGSEA. This CDR3 reads CSVESRVNEQFF. In DNA form, the CDR3 reads TGCAGCGTTGAAAGCAGGGTCAATGAGCAGTTCTTC.

Details on this clone: Different DNA sequences within this sample yield the same CDR3. This rearrangement joins TRBV6-1 to TRBJ2-7, with a possible D match to TRBD2 (5 bases). V was clipped by 2 bases and J by 3 bases, with 5 bases between them. This CDR3 spans 12 amino acids. Per germline, CDR1 MNHNS and CDR2 SASEGT. The CDR3 DNA reads as TGTGCCAGCAGTGAACGGGGCTACGAGCAGTACTTC. Translating gives CASSERGYEQYF.

The count of this clone is one. The chain recombines TRBV28 with TRBJ2-7, with 8 bases aligning to TRBD1. CDR1 MDHEN and CDR2 SYDVKM come from the germline V gene. The CDR3 has 14 residues. V lost 4 bases to trimming and J lost 4 bases; unmatched junction nucleotides: 6. CDR3 protein: CASSSTGGGYEQYF. The CDR3 DNA reads as TGTGCCAGCAGTTCTACAGGGGGAGGATACGAGCAGTACTTC.

V and J are TRBV21-1 and TRBJ2-2; TRBD2 is the table's D call, not checked against the DNA. TRBV21-1 represents a pseudogene. The CDR3 runs 17 residues. CDR3 bases: TGTGCCAGCAGCTTACGGACTAGCGGGGTGAACACCGGGGAGCTGTTTTTT. Its protein product is CASSLRTSGVNTGELFF.

This clone came up once. The CDR3 bases are TGCGCCAGCAGCTGGACCTACAATGAGCAGTTCTTC. Amino acid sequence: CASSWTYNEQFF. The chain employs TRBV5-1 and TRBJ2-1; D unclear. Germline V gene lookup returns CDR1 SGHRS and CDR2 YFSETQ. Trimming cost V 3 bases and J 2 bases, with 3 bases left between them. This CDR3 spans 12 amino acids.

V usage is TRBV5-1 and J usage is TRBJ2-7; D is unresolved. The germline V and J ends were trimmed by 2 bases and 2 bases, with 8 bases remaining between them. CDR3 size: 13 residues. Germline assignment: CDR1 SGHRS and CDR2 YFSETQ. CDR3 bases: TGCGCCAGCAGCTTCGGCGGTGCCTACGAGCAGTACTTC. This codes for CASSFGGAYEQYF. Filled out from reference TRBV5-1 and TRBJ2-7, the complete variable domain reads KAGVTQTPRYLIKTRGQQVTLSCSPISGHRSVSWYQQTPGQGLQFLFEYFSETQRNKGNFPGRFSGRQFSNSRSEMNVSTLELGDSALYLCASSFGGAYEQYFGPGTRLTVT.

The chain combines TRBV7-3 with TRBJ2-2, with TRBD1 as a possible D gene (5 bases). Per germline, CDR1 SGHTA and CDR2 FQGTGA. V was cut by 2 bases and J by 4 bases, with 17 bases left in between. The CDR3 is made up of 17 amino acids. CDR3 sequence reads: CASSLDEARAVTGELFF. Here the CDR3 DNA reads TGTGCCAGCAGCTTAGATGAGGCCAGGGCGGTCACCGGGGAGCTGTTTTTT.

This clone occurred once. CDR3 in amino acids: CASSIDRDDYGYTF. The CDR3 DNA follows: TGTGCCAGCAGCATAGACAGGGACGACTATGGCTACACCTTC. The chain joins TRBV9 to TRBJ1-2, with TRBD1 matching over 7 bases. Trimming cost V 4 bases and J 3 bases; bases outside gene matches: 6. Germline-derived CDR1 and CDR2 are SGDLS and YYNGEE. The CDR3 runs to 14 residues.